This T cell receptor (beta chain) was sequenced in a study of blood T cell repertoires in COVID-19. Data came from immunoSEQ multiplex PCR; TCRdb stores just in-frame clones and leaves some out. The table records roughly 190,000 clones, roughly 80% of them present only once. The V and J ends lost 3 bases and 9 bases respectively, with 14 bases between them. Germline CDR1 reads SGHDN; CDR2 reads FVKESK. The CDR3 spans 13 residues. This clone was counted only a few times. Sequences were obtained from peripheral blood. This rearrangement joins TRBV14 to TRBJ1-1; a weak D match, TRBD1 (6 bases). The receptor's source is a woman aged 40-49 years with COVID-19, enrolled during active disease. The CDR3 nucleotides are TGTGCCAGCAGCCAGTCAACAGGGAGTAAAGCTTTCTTT. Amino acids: CASSQSTGSKAFF.